The 20 T cell receptor beta chains listed next were all sequenced from one sample in a study of shared clonotypes between healthy human individuals. Produced via immunoSEQ multiplex PCR; TCRdb's table is partial and in-frame only. The sample carries roughly 2.2 million clones, more than 85% recorded once. Specimen: naive CD4+ T cells from PBMCs. Regarding subset: CD45RA+ positively selected. Receptors were obtained from a man younger than 30 in good health. Some clones in this sample may be carry-over from other donors' samples.

The chain recombines TRBV18 with TRBJ2-7; maybe TRBD2 (7 bases). The germline gives CDR1 KGHSH, CDR2 LQKENI. V was trimmed by 2 bases and J by 4 bases, leaving 15 bases between them. CDR3 size: 15 residues. The CDR3 loop reads CASSPWSGGAYEQYF. The CDR3 region has the DNA TGTGCCAGCTCACCATGGTCGGGGGGCGCGTACGAGCAGTACTTC.

The chain uses TRBV19 and TRBJ2-3, with 7 bases that match TRBD2. The CDR3 runs to 14 residues. Germline assignment: CDR1 LNHDA and CDR2 SQIVND (reference sequence). V lost 5 bases, J lost 5 bases, and 7 bases stayed unmatched. CDR3 region: CASSSGRGEDTQYF. Written as DNA, the CDR3 is TGTGCCAGTAGTTCCGGACGGGGGGAAGATACGCAGTATTTT.

The chain combines TRBV2 with TRBJ2-1, with TRBD2 matching 14 bases. The V and J ends lost 10 bases and 7 bases, in that order; junction bases with no gene match: 3. Germline-derived CDR1 and CDR2 are SNHLY and FYNNEI. The CDR3 is 13 amino acids. DNA for the CDR3: TGTGCCACAGGGACTAGCGGGGGAAATGAGCAGTTCTTC. Protein sequence: CATGTSGGNEQFF.

V gene TRBV19 combines with J gene TRBJ2-6; the D is unclear. V was trimmed by 0 bases and J by 0 bases, leaving 15 bases between them. The CDR3 is made up of 19 amino acids. Looked up from germline, CDR1 is LNHDA and CDR2 is SQIVND (reference sequence). CDR3 loop: CASSIETVIRLSGANVLTF. Here the CDR3 DNA reads TGTGCCAGTAGTATAGAAACAGTGATTCGACTCTCTGGGGCCAACGTCCTGACTTTC.

This clone occurred once. The V gene is TRBV5-1, the J gene TRBJ2-5, with D perhaps TRBD1 (6 bases). The CDR3 extends over 12 amino acids. V was shortened by 3 bases and J by 5 bases, with 8 bases between the two germline ends. Germline CDR1 reads SGHRS; CDR2 reads YFSETQ. This CDR3 is CASSWGLETQYF. CDR3 bases: TGCGCCAGCAGCTGGGGGCTTGAGACCCAGTACTTC. Full variable domain (remainder filled in from reference TRBV5-1 and TRBJ2-5): KAGVTQTPRYLIKTRGQQVTLSCSPISGHRSVSWYQQTPGQGLQFLFEYFSETQRNKGNFPGRFSGRQFSNSRSEMNVSTLELGDSALYLCASSWGLETQYFGPGTRLLVL.

This rearrangement joins TRBV6-1 to TRBJ1-1; D is unresolved. CDR1 is MNHNS, CDR2 SASEGT, per germline. Trimming pared 6 bases from V and 0 bases from J, leaving 8 bases between. The CDR3 consists of 13 residues. In DNA form, the CDR3 reads TGTGCCAGCAGGACCTCAATGAACACTGAAGCTTTCTTT. It yields the protein CASRTSMNTEAFF.

The chain combines TRBV4-2 with TRBJ2-3; 8 bases are a match to TRBD1. Unmatched junction bases numbered 9, after V lost 0 bases and J lost 4 bases. The CDR3 runs to 17 residues. Germline V gene sequence: CDR1 LGHNA, CDR2 YNFKEQ. The CDR3 coding sequence is TGTGCCAGCAGCCAAGATCCTATGGGCAGGGGGCCAGATACGCAGTATTTT. Amino acid sequence: CASSQDPMGRGPDTQYF.

Regarding this clone: The sample contains more than one DNA sequence encoding this CDR3. V is TRBV30 and J is TRBJ2-7, with TRBD1 matching 8 bases. CDR3 size: 14 residues. V gave up 3 bases and J gave up 2 bases; unmatched junction bases: 6. The germline gives CDR1 GTSNPN, CDR2 SVGIG (reference sequence). The CDR3: CAWSEDRGPYEQYF. The CDR3, as DNA: TGTGCCTGGAGCGAAGACAGGGGTCCCTACGAGCAGTACTTC. The full variable domain, completed using reference TRBV30 and TRBJ2-7, is SQTIHQWPATLVQPVGSPLSLECTVEGTSNPNLYWYRQAAGRGLQLLFYSVGIGQISSEVPQNLSASRPQDRQFILSSKKLLLSDSGFYLCAWSEDRGPYEQYFGPGTRLTVT.

V usage is TRBV10-3 and J usage is TRBJ2-7; D is ambiguous. Trimming took 4 bases from V and 2 from J, leaving 12 bases between them. Germline V gene lookup returns CDR1 ENHRY and CDR2 SYGVKD. The CDR3 is 14 residues long. The CDR3 DNA reads TGTGCCATCAGTGGGGCTGACATTGCCTACGAGCAGTACTTC. Its translation: CAISGADIAYEQYF.

The rearrangement uses TRBV5-1 and TRBJ2-7, with a possible D match to TRBD2 (6 bases). V lost 0 bases and J lost 5, with 12 bases in between. The CDR3 totals 14 residues. The V gene's germline CDR1 is SGHRS and CDR2 YFSETQ. The CDR3 reads CASSLVEGRHEQYF. The CDR3 coding sequence is TGCGCCAGCAGCTTGGTGGAGGGTCGCCACGAGCAGTACTTC.

This sequence joins TRBV19 and TRBJ2-1; TRBD1 matches at 7 bases. This CDR3 region has 13 residues. The J segment lost 7 bases and the V segment lost 5 bases, leaving 5 bases of the junction unmatched. Per the germline V gene, CDR1 is LNHDA and CDR2 is SQIVND (reference sequence). CDR3 amino acids: CASSGFRGNEQFF. CDR3 nucleotide sequence: TGTGCCAGTAGTGGGTTCAGGGGGAATGAGCAGTTCTTC.

The rearrangement uses TRBV25-1 and TRBJ1-1, with D unclear. The CDR3 sequence is 15 residues long. Germline CDR1 and CDR2: MGHDK and SYGVNS. Deletions cut 6 bases from V and 3 bases from J, with 17 bases between. CDR3 DNA: TGTGCCAGCAGCGGACGGGCTAACTCGGACACTGAAGCTTTCTTT. Translating gives CASSGRANSDTEAFF.

This chain links TRBV10-2 with TRBJ2-1; possibly TRBD2 for D (6 bases). The V end was cut by 4 bases, the J end by 9 bases, with 22 bases between. Germline V gives CDR1 WSHSY, CDR2 SAAADI. This CDR3 is built from 16 residues. The CDR3 loop is CASSVDAGSVYGEQFF. The DNA for the CDR3 is TGCGCCAGCAGTGTAGACGCCGGGAGTGTTTACGGTGAGCAGTTCTTC.

The chain uses TRBV15 and TRBJ1-5, with D perhaps matching TRBD1 (6 bases). Germline V lookup: CDR1 LNHNV, CDR2 YYDKDF (reference sequence). The CDR3 is made up of 16 amino acids. V was shortened by 0 bases and J by 4 bases, with 13 bases between the two germline ends. CDR3 region: CATSREPRRGNQPQHF. The CDR3 coding sequence is TGTGCCACCAGCAGAGAACCCCGCAGGGGAAATCAGCCCCAGCATTTT.

The V and J genes are TRBV5-4 and TRBJ2-3, with TRBD1 as a possible D gene (7 bases). This CDR3 is built from 15 residues. The V end lost 0 bases, the J end lost 4 bases, and 12 bases lay between the germline ends. The germline V gene encodes CDR1 SGHNT and CDR2 YYREEE (reference sequence). The CDR3 sequence: CASSLGAGGPDTQYF. The DNA of the CDR3 is TGTGCCAGCAGCTTGGGGGCAGGGGGGCCAGATACGCAGTATTTT. The full variable domain, with the rest looked up from reference TRBV5-4 and TRBJ2-3, is ETGVTQSPTHLIKTRGQQVTLRCSSQSGHNTVSWYQQALGQGPQFIFQYYREEENGRGNFPPRFSGLQFPNYSSELNVNALELDDSALYLCASSLGAGGPDTQYFGPGTRLTVL.

This sequence joins TRBV5-1 and TRBJ2-2; TRBD2 might be the D (6 bases). The CDR3 runs 16 residues. V lost 7 bases, J lost 3 bases, and 19 bases lay in between. Germline V CDR1 and CDR2: SGHRS, YFSETQ. CDR3 residues: CASCLEGRVDTGELFF. The CDR3 region has the DNA TGCGCCAGCTGTTTGGAGGGCAGGGTCGACACCGGGGAGCTGTTTTTT.

The chain is built from TRBV7-3 and TRBJ2-1; 10 bases are shared with TRBD2. Germline CDR1 SGHTA, CDR2 FQGTGA. J was trimmed by 2 bases and V by 5 bases; bases with no gene match: 3. The CDR3 runs to 15 residues. The CDR3 sequence is CASSLAGVPYNEQFF. In DNA, the CDR3 is TGTGCCAGCAGCCTAGCGGGAGTTCCCTACAATGAGCAGTTCTTC.

This clone was recorded a few times. The chain carries TRBV7-8 and TRBJ2-7; 7 bases align to TRBD1. V lost 1 base to trimming and J lost 0 bases; unmatched junction nucleotides: 0. Germline CDR1 reads SGHVS; CDR2 reads FQNEAQ. The CDR3 is 14 residues long. CDR3 loop: CASSLGDSSYEQYF. DNA of the CDR3: TGTGCCAGCAGCTTAGGGGACAGCTCCTACGAGCAGTACTTC.

V gene TRBV4-1 combines with J gene TRBJ1-5, with 8 bases lining up with TRBD1. The length of the CDR3 is 15 residues. The J segment lost 5 bases and the V segment lost 1 base, leaving 4 bases of the junction unmatched. Germline CDR1 and CDR2: MGHRA and YSYEKL. The CDR3 here is CASSQGTGTDQPQHF. The DNA for the CDR3 is TGCGCCAGCAGCCAAGGGACAGGGACGGATCAGCCCCAGCATTTT.

The chain couples TRBV2 to TRBJ2-4; D may be TRBD1 or TRBD2 (6 bases each). Germline values: CDR1 SNHLY, CDR2 FYNNEI. V was cut by 6 bases and J by 5 bases, with 14 bases left in between. The CDR3 has 14 amino acids. The CDR3 sequence: CASSAEGGENIQYF. The CDR3, as DNA: TGTGCCAGCAGCGCGGAGGGGGGCGAAAACATTCAGTACTTC.